These T cell receptor beta chains were read from a single sample in a study of blood T cell repertoires in COVID-19. The method was immunoSEQ multiplex PCR; TCRdb's version includes in-frame clones alone and lacks a portion of them. The sample gives about 72,000 clones, 75% to 90% of which show up once; 18% is in the top ten. The sequenced material came from peripheral blood. The receptors shown here come from a woman at least 80 years old with acute or convalescent COVID-19. The CDR3 runs from the conserved cysteine through the conserved F or W. The D gene is left open where the match is weak. Part of the rows lack a size; the others show once, few, many or a class for expanded clones.

cdr3_length | j_call | d_call | v_call | clone_size | cdr3_aa | cdr3_nt
14 | TRBJ1-2 | - | TRBV11-2 | - | CASSLSSRDYGYTF | TGTGCCAGCAGCTTAAGCTCCAGGGACTATGGCTACACCTTC
16 | TRBJ2-5 | TRBD2 | TRBV7-8 | - | CASSLAGGRLAGTQYF | TGTGCCAGCAGCTTAGCGGGGGGTCGGCTAGCGGGGACCCAGTACTTC
16 | TRBJ1-2 | - | TRBV30 | - | CAWSPPPGTPYYGYTF | TGTGCCTGGAGTCCCCCCCCCGGGACACCCTACTATGGCTACACCTTC
13 | TRBJ1-6 | - | TRBV27 | - | CASSLNTGIPLHF | TGTGCCAGCAGTCTAAACACCGGGATACCCCTCCACTTT
14 | TRBJ2-5 | - | TRBV10-1 | once | CASSESTIQETQYF | TGCGCCAGCAGTGAGTCGACTATCCAAGAGACCCAGTACTTC
15 | TRBJ1-2 | - | TRBV5-4 | - | CASSFRQISNYGYTF | TGTGCCAGCAGCTTTAGACAGATTTCTAACTATGGCTACACCTTC
15 | TRBJ1-2 | TRBD1 | TRBV6-5 | once | CASSYGGQANYGYTF | TGTGCCAGCAGTTACGGGGGACAGGCCAACTATGGCTACACCTTC
15 | TRBJ1-1 | - | TRBV24-1 | once | CATSDPRGWGTEAFF | TGTGCCACCAGTGATCCCAGGGGCTGGGGAACTGAAGCTTTCTTT
18 | TRBJ1-1 | - | TRBV2 | - | CASSEVPVVFQARAEAFF | TGTGCCAGCAGTGAAGTTCCCGTTGTTTTTCAGGCCCGCGCTGAAGCTTTCTTT
14 | TRBJ1-5 | - | TRBV19 | - | CASTSAGSSGPQHF | TGTGCCAGTACGTCTGCCGGTTCCTCGGGGCCCCAGCATTTT
16 | TRBJ1-3 | - | TRBV3-1/TRBV3-2 | - | CASSQSGLRSGNTIYF | TGTGCCAGCAGCCAATCTGGACTCCGCTCTGGAAACACCATATATTTT
15 | TRBJ2-1 | TRBD1 | TRBV19 | - | CASSVRQGTNNEQFF | TGTGCCAGTAGTGTTCGACAGGGGACAAACAATGAGCAGTTCTTC
12 | TRBJ2-7 | - | TRBV3-1/TRBV3-2 | - | CASSFTGGEQYF | TGTGCCAGCAGTTTTACAGGTGGCGAGCAGTACTTC
13 | TRBJ1-2 | - | TRBV3-1/TRBV3-2 | - | CASSPSGSYGYTF | TGTGCCAGCAGCCCTTCCGGGAGCTATGGCTACACCTTC
15 | TRBJ2-1 | - | TRBV3-1/TRBV3-2 | many | CASSPRGLASNEQFF | TGTGCCAGCAGCCCTCGAGGGCTAGCGTCCAATGAGCAGTTCTTC
17 | TRBJ1-1 | TRBD1 | TRBV2 | - | CASSIGQGRALNTEAFF | TGTGCCAGCAGTATTGGACAGGGAAGAGCCCTGAACACTGAAGCTTTCTTT
14 | TRBJ2-1 | TRBD2 | TRBV5-1 | - | CASRGGRAYNEQFF | TGCGCCAGCAGGGGCGGGAGGGCCTACAATGAGCAGTTCTTC
15 | TRBJ1-1 | TRBD1 | TRBV11-2 | - | CASSLTGGSNTEAFF | TGTGCCAGCAGCTTAACAGGGGGCTCTAACACTGAAGCTTTCTTT
15 | TRBJ1-5 | - | TRBV19 | - | CASSRDTNSNQPQHF | TGTGCCAGTAGCCGGGACACCAATAGCAATCAGCCCCAGCATTTT
16 | TRBJ2-2 | TRBD2 | TRBV13 | - | CASSRPPTSGAGELFF | TGTGCCAGCAGCCGCCCCCCGACTAGCGGGGCCGGGGAGCTGTTTTTT
13 | TRBJ1-1 | - | TRBV10-3 | - | CAISPGEGTEAFF | TGTGCCATCAGTCCGGGGGAGGGCACTGAAGCTTTCTTT
12 | TRBJ1-6 | TRBD1 | TRBV18 | - | CASGTDHSPLHF | TGTGCCAGCGGGACAGACCATTCACCCCTCCACTTT
17 | TRBJ1-1 | - | TRBV27 | - | CASSSTIPVGRYTEAFF | TGTGCCAGCAGTTCGACGATTCCTGTTGGCAGGTACACTGAAGCTTTCTTT
16 | TRBJ2-2 | - | TRBV19 | - | CASSIVQGRLTGELFF | TGTGCCAGTAGTATAGTTCAGGGTAGATTAACCGGGGAGCTGTTTTTT
14 | TRBJ2-5 | - | TRBV5-8 | once | CASSRYRAGETQYF | TGTGCCAGCAGCCGTTACAGGGCAGGGGAGACCCAGTACTTC
16 | TRBJ2-7 | TRBD2 | TRBV9 | - | CASSEGVSGRTYEQYF | TGTGCCAGCAGCGAGGGGGTTAGCGGGAGGACCTACGAGCAGTACTTC
15 | TRBJ2-2 | TRBD1 | TRBV5-1 | few | CASSQTGDSTGELFF | TGCGCCAGCAGCCAAACCGGGGACAGCACCGGGGAGCTGTTTTTT
13 | TRBJ2-2 | TRBD1 | TRBV29-1 | few | CSGWTGGTGELFF | TGCAGCGGCTGGACAGGGGGAACCGGGGAGCTGTTTTTT
13 | TRBJ2-1 | - | TRBV9 | - | CASSVSEVNEQFF | TGTGCCAGCAGCGTGTCAGAGGTCAATGAGCAGTTCTTC
15 | TRBJ1-1 | TRBD1 | TRBV7-9 | - | CASSIAGTGGTEAFF | TGTGCCAGCAGCATAGCCGGGACAGGGGGAACTGAAGCTTTCTTT
14 | TRBJ1-6 | TRBD1 | TRBV18 | - | CASSQGQVNSPLHF | TGTGCCAGCTCACAGGGACAGGTTAATTCACCCCTCCACTTT
12 | TRBJ2-1 | - | TRBV7-9 | few | CASSLESREQFF | TGTGCCAGCAGCTTAGAAAGCCGCGAGCAGTTCTTC
12 | TRBJ1-5 | - | TRBV3-1/TRBV3-2 | - | CASSHPDQPQHF | TGTGCCAGCAGCCATCCGGATCAGCCCCAGCATTTT
13 | TRBJ1-1 | - | TRBV9 | few | CASSEVGGPEAFF | TGTGCCAGCAGCGAGGTGGGGGGTCCTGAAGCTTTCTTT
14 | TRBJ2-5 | - | TRBV9 | once | CASSVAGGVETQYF | TGTGCCAGCAGCGTAGCTGGCGGGGTGGAGACCCAGTACTTC
16 | TRBJ2-4 | TRBD2 | TRBV19 | - | CASTPSGSVAKNIQYF | TGTGCCAGTACCCCTAGCGGGAGCGTTGCCAAAAACATTCAGTACTTC
13 | TRBJ1-5 | - | TRBV10-3 | - | CAISDLSGGTQHF | TGTGCCATCAGTGACTTAAGTGGGGGGACTCAGCATTTT
15 | TRBJ2-7 | TRBD1 | TRBV19 | - | CASSRRQGENYEQYF | TGTGCCAGTAGTAGGAGACAGGGGGAGAACTACGAGCAGTACTTC
15 | TRBJ2-7 | - | TRBV6-4 | - | CASSARHGTSYEQYF | TGTGCCAGCAGCGCTCGACACGGAACCTCCTACGAGCAGTACTTC
17 | TRBJ1-1 | TRBD1 | TRBV27 | - | CASSLGGQGGSGTEAFF | TGTGCCAGCAGTTTGGGAGGACAGGGAGGGAGTGGCACTGAAGCTTTCTTT
15 | TRBJ1-5 | TRBD1 | TRBV30 | - | CAWSVKAGGYQPQHF | TGTGCCTGGAGTGTCAAGGCAGGGGGCTATCAGCCCCAGCATTTT